The sample holds many counts of the clone carrying this T cell receptor beta chain. As to time point: sample taken at primary tumor resection. Extraction of whole RNA from tumor, nontumor lung or frozen PBMC preceded unsorted sequencing. These data originate in a study of spatial heterogeneity in lung cancer. Study context: Every unique TCR and UMI combination, on average, appeared more than ten times in raw reads.

All TCR cDNA molecules were individually tagged with a unique molecular identifier. TCRdb used MiXCR to reprocess the 5' RACE reads, holding one entry per CDR3 protein. The sample yields 10,000 to 15,000 distinct CDR3 sequences, approximately 15% seen once. Material: PBMCs, obtained at surgery. This receptor was taken from a male donor with early-stage non-small cell lung cancer.

This CDR3 reads CSAPGTGSSSYNSPLHF. CDR3 DNA: TGCAGTGCTCCCGGGACAGGGTCGAGCTCCTATAATTCACCCCTCCACTTT. The V call is TRBV20-1, the J call TRBJ1-6; 9 bases map to TRBD1. Germline trimming cut 5 bases from V and 0 bases from J; bases unmatched to any gene: 8. This CDR3 contains 17 residues. Germline values: CDR1 DFQATT, CDR2 SNEGSKA (reference sequence).